This record looks at one TCR beta chain sequence and its context. This sample is part of a study of T-cell memory formation after mild COVID-19. Trimming stripped 0 bases from V and 2 bases from J, with 7 bases between. Germline loops: CDR1 KGHSH, CDR2 LQKENI. The CDR3 length is 14 residues. Using its own MiXCR run on the 5' RACE reads, TCRdb lists one record per CDR3 protein. The sample has about 390,000 distinct CDR3 sequences, about 21% seen once; the top ten hold around 12%. The origin of this receptor is an adult woman who had mild COVID-19 (a few samples of this study predate the infection). Cell type and time point are not known. The sequencing sample was made of PBMCs or a T cell subset sorted from them (not recorded which). The chain has TRBV18 and TRBJ2-5; D remains ambiguous. CDR3 region: CASSPPMQQETQYF. CDR3 in DNA: TGTGCCAGCTCACCACCGATGCAGCAAGAGACCCAGTACTTC.